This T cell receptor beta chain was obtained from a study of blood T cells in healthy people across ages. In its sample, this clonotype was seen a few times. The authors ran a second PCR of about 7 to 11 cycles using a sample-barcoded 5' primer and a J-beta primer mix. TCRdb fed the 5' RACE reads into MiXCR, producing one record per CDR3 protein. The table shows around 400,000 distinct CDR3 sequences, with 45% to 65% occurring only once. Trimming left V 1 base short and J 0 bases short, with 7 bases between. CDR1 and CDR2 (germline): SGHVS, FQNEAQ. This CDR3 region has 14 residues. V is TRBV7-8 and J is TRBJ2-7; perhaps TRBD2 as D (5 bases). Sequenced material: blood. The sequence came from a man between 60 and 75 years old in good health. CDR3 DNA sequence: TGTGCCAGCAGCTTAGGAGCGGCCTCCTACGAGCAGTACTTC. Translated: CASSLGAASYEQYF.